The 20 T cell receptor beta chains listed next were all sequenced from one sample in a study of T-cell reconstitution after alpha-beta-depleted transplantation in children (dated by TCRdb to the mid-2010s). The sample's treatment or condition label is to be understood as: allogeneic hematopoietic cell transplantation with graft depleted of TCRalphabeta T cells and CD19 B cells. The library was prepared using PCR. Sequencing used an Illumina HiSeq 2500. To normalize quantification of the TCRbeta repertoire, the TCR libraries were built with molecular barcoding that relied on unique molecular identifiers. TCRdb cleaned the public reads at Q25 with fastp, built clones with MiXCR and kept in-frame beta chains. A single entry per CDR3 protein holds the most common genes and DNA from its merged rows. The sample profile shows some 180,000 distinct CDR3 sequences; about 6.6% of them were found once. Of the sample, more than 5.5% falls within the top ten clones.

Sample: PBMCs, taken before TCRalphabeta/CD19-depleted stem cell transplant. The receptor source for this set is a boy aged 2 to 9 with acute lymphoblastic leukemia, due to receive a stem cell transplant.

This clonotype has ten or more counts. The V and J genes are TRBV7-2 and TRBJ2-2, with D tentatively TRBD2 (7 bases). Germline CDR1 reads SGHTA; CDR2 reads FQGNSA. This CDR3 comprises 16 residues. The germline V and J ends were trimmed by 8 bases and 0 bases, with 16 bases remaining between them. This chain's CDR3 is CASRRGANANTGELFF. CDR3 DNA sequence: TGTGCCAGCCGACGGGGGGCAAACGCGAACACCGGGGAGCTGTTTTTT.

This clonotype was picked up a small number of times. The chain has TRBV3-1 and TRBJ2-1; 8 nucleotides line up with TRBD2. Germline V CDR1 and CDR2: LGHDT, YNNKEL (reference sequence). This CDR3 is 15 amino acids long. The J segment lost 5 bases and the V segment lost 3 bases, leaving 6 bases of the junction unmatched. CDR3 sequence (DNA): TGTGCCAGCAGCCAGGCTGGGACTAGTAACAATGAGCAGTTCTTC. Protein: CASSQAGTSNNEQFF.

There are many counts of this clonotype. The CDR3 loop reads CSVPGLAGDEQFF. The CDR3 coding sequence is TGCAGTGTTCCGGGACTAGCAGGCGATGAGCAGTTCTTC. The rearrangement uses TRBV20-1 and TRBJ2-1, with 9 bases that match TRBD2. Losses at the gene ends were 7 bases for V and 8 bases for J; bases not matched to a gene: 9. The germline V gene has CDR1 DFQATT and CDR2 SNEGSKA (reference sequence). The length of the CDR3 is 13 residues.

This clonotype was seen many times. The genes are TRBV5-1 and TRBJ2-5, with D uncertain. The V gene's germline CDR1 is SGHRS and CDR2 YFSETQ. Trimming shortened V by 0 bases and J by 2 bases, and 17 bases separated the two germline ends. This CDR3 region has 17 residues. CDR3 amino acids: CASSLDGFQRRQETQYF. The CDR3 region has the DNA TGCGCCAGCAGCTTGGATGGGTTCCAACGGCGACAAGAGACCCAGTACTTC.

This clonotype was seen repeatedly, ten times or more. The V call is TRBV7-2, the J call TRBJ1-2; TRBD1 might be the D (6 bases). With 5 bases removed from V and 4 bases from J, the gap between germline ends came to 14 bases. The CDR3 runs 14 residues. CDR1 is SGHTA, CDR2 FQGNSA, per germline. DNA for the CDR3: TGTGCCAGCAGCCCCCTGGAGGGGGTCTATGGCTACACCTTC. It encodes CASSPLEGVYGYTF.

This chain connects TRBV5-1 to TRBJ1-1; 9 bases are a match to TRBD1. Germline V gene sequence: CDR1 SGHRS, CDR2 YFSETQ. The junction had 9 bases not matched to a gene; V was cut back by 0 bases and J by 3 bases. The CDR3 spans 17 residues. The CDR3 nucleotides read TGCGCCAGCAGCTTGGTGGGGACAGGGAGTAGTGACACTGAAGCTTTCTTT. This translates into CASSLVGTGSSDTEAFF.

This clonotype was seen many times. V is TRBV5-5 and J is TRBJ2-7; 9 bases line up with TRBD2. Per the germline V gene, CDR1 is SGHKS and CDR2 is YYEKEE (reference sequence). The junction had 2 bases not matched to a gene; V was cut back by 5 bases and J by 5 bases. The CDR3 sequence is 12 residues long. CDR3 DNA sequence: TGTGCCAGCAGTGGACTAGCGAACGAGCAGTACTTC. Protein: CASSGLANEQYF.

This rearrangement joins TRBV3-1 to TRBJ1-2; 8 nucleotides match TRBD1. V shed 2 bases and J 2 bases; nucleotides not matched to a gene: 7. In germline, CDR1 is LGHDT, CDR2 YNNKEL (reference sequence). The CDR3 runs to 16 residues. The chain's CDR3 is CASSQRDRGTNYGYTF. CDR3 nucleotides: TGTGCCAGCAGCCAACGAGACAGGGGCACCAACTATGGCTACACCTTC. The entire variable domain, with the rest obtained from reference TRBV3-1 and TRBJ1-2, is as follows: DTAVSQTPKYLVTQMGNDKSIKCEQNLGHDTMYWYKQDSKKFLKIMFSYNNKELIINETVPNRFSPKSPDKAHLNLHINSLELGDSAVYFCASSQRDRGTNYGYTFGSGTRLTVV.

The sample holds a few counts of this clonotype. The chain's CDR3 is CASSLDVGSSYNEQFF. DNA for the CDR3: TGTGCCAGCAGCTTAGATGTGGGTAGCTCCTACAATGAGCAGTTCTTC. The genes are TRBV7-8 and TRBJ2-1; D is ambiguous. The CDR3 totals 16 residues. The V end lost 1 base, the J end lost 0 bases, and 10 bases lay between the germline ends. In germline, CDR1 is SGHVS, CDR2 FQNEAQ.

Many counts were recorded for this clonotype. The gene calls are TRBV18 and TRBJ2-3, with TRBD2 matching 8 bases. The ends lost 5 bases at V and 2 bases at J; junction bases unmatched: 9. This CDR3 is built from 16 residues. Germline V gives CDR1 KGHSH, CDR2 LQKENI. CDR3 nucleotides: TGTGCCAGCTCAACCGGTAGCGGGGCCCCCACAGATACGCAGTATTTT. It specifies CASSTGSGAPTDTQYF.

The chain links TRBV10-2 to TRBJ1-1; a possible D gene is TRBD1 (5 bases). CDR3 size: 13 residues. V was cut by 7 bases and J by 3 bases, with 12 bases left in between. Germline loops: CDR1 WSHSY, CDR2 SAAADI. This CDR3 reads CASMWGWDTEAFF. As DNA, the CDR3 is TGCGCCAGCATGTGGGGGTGGGACACTGAAGCTTTCTTT.

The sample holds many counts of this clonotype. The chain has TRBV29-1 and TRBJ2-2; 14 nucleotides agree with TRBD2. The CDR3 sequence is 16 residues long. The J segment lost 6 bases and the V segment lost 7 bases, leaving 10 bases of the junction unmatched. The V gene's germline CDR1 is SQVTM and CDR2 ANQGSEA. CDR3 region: CSASGLAGGGAGELFF. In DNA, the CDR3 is TGCAGCGCCTCCGGACTAGCGGGGGGCGGTGCCGGGGAGCTGTTTTTT.

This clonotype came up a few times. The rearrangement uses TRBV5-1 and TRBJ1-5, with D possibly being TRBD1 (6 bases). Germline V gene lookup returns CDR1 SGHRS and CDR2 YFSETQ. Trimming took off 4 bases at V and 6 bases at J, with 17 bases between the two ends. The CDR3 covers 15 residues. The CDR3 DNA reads TGCGCCAGCAGCCCCTTAGGGGGACTGGGTCAGCCCCAGCATTTT. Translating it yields CASSPLGGLGQPQHF. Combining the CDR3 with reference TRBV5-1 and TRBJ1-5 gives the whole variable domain KAGVTQTPRYLIKTRGQQVTLSCSPISGHRSVSWYQQTPGQGLQFLFEYFSETQRNKGNFPGRFSGRQFSNSRSEMNVSTLELGDSALYLCASSPLGGLGQPQHFGDGTRLSIL.

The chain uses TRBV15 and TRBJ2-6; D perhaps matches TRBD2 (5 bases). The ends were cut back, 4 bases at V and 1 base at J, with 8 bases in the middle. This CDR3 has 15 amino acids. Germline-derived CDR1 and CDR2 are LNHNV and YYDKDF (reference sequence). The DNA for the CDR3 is TGTGCCACCAGCACCGGGGAATCTGGGGCCAACGTCCTGACTTTC. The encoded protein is CATSTGESGANVLTF.

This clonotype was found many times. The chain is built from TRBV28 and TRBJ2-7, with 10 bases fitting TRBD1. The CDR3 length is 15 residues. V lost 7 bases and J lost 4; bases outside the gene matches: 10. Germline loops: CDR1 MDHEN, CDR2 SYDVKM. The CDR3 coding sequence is TGTGCCAGCACCCTCTTGACAGGGGGCGCTTACGAGCAGTACTTC. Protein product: CASTLLTGGAYEQYF.

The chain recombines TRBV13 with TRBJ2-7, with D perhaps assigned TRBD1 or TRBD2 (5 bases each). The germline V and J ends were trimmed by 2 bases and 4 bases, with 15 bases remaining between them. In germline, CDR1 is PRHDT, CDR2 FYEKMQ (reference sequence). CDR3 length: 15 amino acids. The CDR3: CASSLRDSGIYEQYF. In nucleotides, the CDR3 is TGTGCCAGCAGCTTACGCGACAGCGGAATATACGAGCAGTACTTC.

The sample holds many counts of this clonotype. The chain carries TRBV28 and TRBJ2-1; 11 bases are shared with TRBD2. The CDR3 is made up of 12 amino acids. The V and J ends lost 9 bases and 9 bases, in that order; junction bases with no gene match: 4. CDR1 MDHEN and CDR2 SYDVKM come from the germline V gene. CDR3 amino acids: CASTSGSREQFF. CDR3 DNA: TGTGCCAGTACTAGCGGGAGTCGTGAGCAGTTCTTC.

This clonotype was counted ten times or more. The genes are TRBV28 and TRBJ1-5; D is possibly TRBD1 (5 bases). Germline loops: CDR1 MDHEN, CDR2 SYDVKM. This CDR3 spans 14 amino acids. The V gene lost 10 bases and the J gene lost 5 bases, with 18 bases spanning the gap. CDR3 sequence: CAITYQGRDQPQHF. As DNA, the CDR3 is TGTGCCATTACTTATCAGGGCAGGGATCAGCCCCAGCATTTT.

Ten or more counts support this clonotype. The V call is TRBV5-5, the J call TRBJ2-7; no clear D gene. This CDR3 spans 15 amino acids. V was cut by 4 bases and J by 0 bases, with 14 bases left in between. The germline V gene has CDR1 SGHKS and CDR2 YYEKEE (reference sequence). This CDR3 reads CASSKYRVYSYEQYF. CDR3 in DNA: TGTGCCAGCAGCAAATACAGAGTTTACTCCTACGAGCAGTACTTC.

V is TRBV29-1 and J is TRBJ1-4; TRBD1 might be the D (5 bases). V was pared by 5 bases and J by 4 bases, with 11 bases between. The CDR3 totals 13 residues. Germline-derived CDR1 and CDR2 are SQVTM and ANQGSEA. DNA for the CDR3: TGCAGCGTTAACCCTAGGGGTAATGAAAAACTGTTTTTT. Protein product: CSVNPRGNEKLFF. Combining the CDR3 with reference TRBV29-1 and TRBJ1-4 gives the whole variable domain SAVISQKPSRDICQRGTSLTIQCQVDSQVTMMFWYRQQPGQSLTLIATANQGSEATYESGFVIDKFPISRPNLTFSTLTVSNMSPEDSSIYLCSVNPRGNEKLFFGSGTQLSVL.